This T cell receptor beta chain stems from a study of neurological immune-mediated disorders. The CDR3 loop spans 15 amino acids. Germline V gene sequence: CDR1 LGHNA, CDR2 YSLEER. V was shortened by 0 bases and J by 4 bases, with 10 bases between the two germline ends. Notes on the study in general: Patients with HTLV-1-associated myelopathy had the highest level of TCR clonal expansion, whereas patients with multiple sclerosis had the lowest level, falling beneath the level found in healthy controls. The absence of any CDR3 amino acid sequence shared by expanded clones across subjects suggests that repertoires were private in all groups.

The cDNA came from 5'RACE with 10-nucleotide random UMIs. Via MiXCR, TCRdb re-called the 5' RACE reads, giving one row per CDR3 protein. The table includes about 50,000 distinct CDR3 sequences, about 15% detected once. This clonotype was counted at least ten times. Its target is unknown. PBMCs stored at -80 C, 2 million in total, were the source of the unsorted libraries. The receptor comes from a man aged 60-69 years in good health. The chain combines TRBV4-3 with TRBJ2-1; the D gene could be TRBD1 or TRBD2 (5 bases each). The material sequenced was PBMCs. CDR3: CASSQDGGRYNEQFF. The CDR3 DNA reads as TGCGCCAGCAGCCAAGATGGGGGTCGGTACAATGAGCAGTTCTTC.